This T cell receptor beta chain was recovered during a study of Graves' ophthalmopathy and Graves' hyperthyroidism. CDR1 and CDR2 from the germline V gene are SGHTA and FQGNSA. The J segment lost 8 bases and the V segment lost 3 bases, leaving 6 bases of the junction unmatched. The CDR3 contains 13 residues. Where ophthalmopathy was present, donors had moderate-to-severe activity, CAS ≥3, NOSPECS ≥4 and duration under 3 months. As the starting material, around 10 ml of fresh peripheral blood yielded the PBMCs. Beta-chain TCR CDR3 regions were amplified from RNA transcripts. HTBI primers primed a first-round RT-PCR, and a second-round multiplex PCR followed. From the multiplex PCR reads, TCRdb called clonotypes with MiXCR, one entry per CDR3 protein. Seen here are about 220,000 distinct CDR3 sequences, about 22% observed once, and the top ten hold more than 35%.

The sequenced material came from peripheral blood. The origin of this receptor is a woman aged 45-65 years with Graves' ophthalmopathy. The chain combines TRBV7-2 with TRBJ1-1; 7 nucleotides line up with TRBD1. The CDR3: CASSLGRGAEAFF. CDR3 in DNA: TGTGCCAGCAGCTTGGGCAGGGGGGCCGAAGCTTTCTTT.